This T cell receptor (beta chain) originates from a study of human T cells and chemical hapten exposure. Study background: Per-sample TCR yields varied mainly from small pooled library volume differences.

TCRdb re-analysed the RACE reads in MiXCR, keeping a single row per CDR3 protein. Of almost 40,000 distinct CDR3 sequences listed, 7.5% to 8% are singletons. Study conclusions and caveats: As the donors had alopecia, their immune response may differ from healthy people's.

The CDR3 contains 13 residues. V was shortened by 2 bases and J by 0 bases, with 1 base between the two germline ends. Looked up from germline, CDR1 is LGHDT and CDR2 is YNNKEL (reference sequence). This clonotype was observed a handful of times. The antigen is undetermined. Stated time point: pre-sensitization, week 0. Described treatment: therapeutic diphenylcyclopropenone sensitization with weekly scalp DPC. This TCR derives from a woman aged 50 to 65 with alopecia areata. Some clones in this sample may be carry-over from other donors' samples. This rearrangement joins TRBV3-1 to TRBJ2-2; D unresolved. Sequenced material: whole blood, taken in connection with sensitization to the hapten diphenylcyclopropenone (DPC). CDR3 coding DNA: TGTGCCAGCAGCCAACCGAACACCGGGGAGCTGTTTTTT. Protein product: CASSQPNTGELFF.